These 26 T cell receptor beta chains originate from one sample sequenced in a study of blood T cells in healthy people across ages. A J-beta primer mix and a sample-barcoded 5' primer were used in a second PCR of about 7 to 12 cycles. MiXCR was run by TCRdb on the 5' RACE reads, yielding one entry per CDR3 protein. The sample contains 1.4 million or so distinct CDR3 sequences, approximately 43% of which appear only once. The specimen sequenced was blood. Receptor source: a woman between 18 and 29 years old in good health.

In this sample, this clonotype turned up a few times. The chain joins TRBV12-3 or TRBV12-4 to TRBJ2-1, with 13 bases identical to TRBD2. The trim removed 8 bases at V and 9 bases at J, leaving 4 bases unmatched. The CDR3 sequence is 13 residues long. Written as DNA, the CDR3 is TGTGCCAGCCGACTAGCGGGAGGACTTGAGCAGTTCTTC. Its translation: CASRLAGGLEQFF.

The chain is built from TRBV29-1 and TRBJ2-3; possibly TRBD2 for D (5 bases). V shed 8 bases and J shed 0 bases, with 18 bases lying between them. The CDR3 covers 15 residues. The germline V gene has CDR1 SQVTM and CDR2 ANQGSEA. In DNA, the CDR3 is TGCAGCTCCACGCGGGTCGGAGCCAGCACAGATACGCAGTATTTT. Translating it yields CSSTRVGASTDTQYF.

V usage is TRBV27 and J usage is TRBJ2-1, with D uncertain. The CDR3 contains 15 residues. V was clipped by 7 bases and J by 3 bases, with 16 bases between them. Germline V gene lookup returns CDR1 MNHEY and CDR2 SMNVEV (reference sequence). The CDR3 region has the DNA TGTGCCAGCACTTCCATGCGGCAAGGCTACAATGAGCAGTTCTTC. It yields the protein CASTSMRQGYNEQFF.

The genes are TRBV13 and TRBJ2-3, with TRBD1 identical over 12 bases. V dropped 1 base and J dropped 4; count of bases not matched to a gene: 3. Germline CDR1 PRHDT, CDR2 FYEKMQ (reference sequence). This CDR3 has 16 amino acids. The DNA for the CDR3 is TGTGCCAGCAGCTTAGAGGGACAGGGGGCCGCAGATACGCAGTATTTT. This sequence encodes CASSLEGQGAADTQYF.

V is TRBV20-1 and J is TRBJ2-7, with 9 bases lining up with TRBD1. This CDR3 has 14 amino acids. Germline V gene data show CDR1 as DFQATT and CDR2 as SNEGSKA (reference sequence). Germline trimming cut 4 bases from V and 3 bases from J; bases unmatched to any gene: 7. CDR3 sequence: CSATDRDRDYEQYF. The CDR3, as DNA: TGCAGTGCTACCGACCGGGACAGGGACTACGAGCAGTACTTC.

This clonotype was counted only a few times. This chain connects TRBV20-1 to TRBJ1-6; 10 nucleotides agree with TRBD1. Germline V CDR1 and CDR2: DFQATT, SNEGSKA (reference sequence). CDR3 length: 18 residues. V was pared by 3 bases and J by 0 bases, with 8 bases of the junction left unmatched. This CDR3 reads CSASPGQGPNSYNSPLHF. As DNA, the CDR3 is TGCAGTGCTAGTCCGGGACAGGGGCCAAACTCCTATAATTCACCCCTCCACTTT.

The chain is built from TRBV12-3 or TRBV12-4 and TRBJ2-2, with 12 nucleotides matching TRBD1. V was pared by 6 bases and J by 7 bases, with 6 bases of the junction left unmatched. The CDR3 runs to 15 residues. CDR3 in amino acids: CASRPGTGGFGELFF. The CDR3 DNA is TGTGCCAGCAGACCCGGGACAGGGGGCTTCGGGGAGCTGTTTTTT.

V gene TRBV13 combines with J gene TRBJ1-6, with D unclear. Per the germline V gene, CDR1 is PRHDT and CDR2 is FYEKMQ (reference sequence). Trimming took 2 bases from V and 4 from J, leaving 9 bases between them. The CDR3 length is 15 residues. This CDR3 is CASSLWAEYNSPLHF. CDR3 bases: TGTGCCAGCAGCTTATGGGCGGAATATAATTCACCCCTCCACTTT.

CDR3 in amino acids: CAISDPRDRGTFYGYTF. The CDR3 bases are TGTGCCATCAGTGATCCCCGGGACAGGGGGACCTTCTATGGCTACACCTTC. The gene calls are TRBV10-3 and TRBJ1-2, with TRBD1 matching over 11 bases. CDR3 length equals 17 residues. Trimming at V came to 3 bases and at J to 4 bases, leaving 10 bases not matched to a gene. Germline loops: CDR1 ENHRY, CDR2 SYGVKD.

This clonotype was picked up a small number of times. The J gene is TRBJ2-7, the V gene TRBV20-1, with 7 bases matching TRBD2. From germline, CDR1 is DFQATT and CDR2 SNEGSKA (reference sequence). The junction had 5 bases not matched to a gene; V was cut back by 3 bases and J by 0 bases. The CDR3 is 14 residues long. CDR3 in DNA: TGCAGTGCTAGCCCTAGCGGATTCTCCTACGAGCAGTACTTC. This encodes CSASPSGFSYEQYF.

This chain uses TRBV29-1 with TRBJ2-3; TRBD2 matches at 16 bases. Germline CDR1 and CDR2: SQVTM and ANQGSEA. This CDR3 region has 18 residues. After removal of 6 bases from V and 3 bases from J, the junction contained 12 bases not matched to a gene. CDR3 in DNA: TGCAGCGTCATGGGTGATGTGGGACTAGCGGGAGGGACAGATACGCAGTATTTT. Its translation is CSVMGDVGLAGGTDTQYF.

This clonotype was detected only a few times. The gene calls are TRBV20-1 and TRBJ2-6, with D perhaps matching TRBD1 (6 bases). V gave up 6 bases and J gave up 2 bases, with 14 bases separating them. CDR3 length equals 15 residues. Germline lookup yields CDR1 DFQATT and CDR2 SNEGSKA (reference sequence). CDR3 DNA: TGCAGTGCAGATCAGGGGTACACTGGGGCCAACGTCCTGACTTTC. This codes for CSADQGYTGANVLTF.

This clonotype appeared once. V and J are TRBV2 and TRBJ2-1; D is possibly TRBD2 (5 bases). The CDR3 covers 13 residues. Trimming stripped 6 bases from V and 9 bases from J, with 15 bases between. The V gene's germline CDR1 is SNHLY and CDR2 FYNNEI. The chain's CDR3 is CASSATRLGEQFF. The DNA of the CDR3 is TGTGCCAGCAGCGCCACTAGATTGGGTGAGCAGTTCTTC.

This clonotype was seen more than once but under ten times. The gene calls are TRBV20-1 and TRBJ2-3; no definite D call. Trimming pared 6 bases from V and 4 bases from J, leaving 20 bases between. CDR1 is DFQATT and CDR2 is SNEGSKA in the germline V gene (reference sequence). The CDR3 covers 15 residues. The CDR3 DNA reads as TGCAGTGCGGACCTCTACGGCGGCAGCGCAGATACGCAGTATTTT. The encoded protein is CSADLYGGSADTQYF.

This clonotype was observed a handful of times. Sequence at one end of the junction differs from germline and may be a read error. This chain links TRBV6-2 or TRBV6-3 with TRBJ1-6; D gene uncertain. Germline CDR1 MNHEY, CDR2 SVGEGT. The CDR3 contains 13 residues. The CDR3 DNA is TGTGCCAGCAGTTACGCCGAGAATTCACCCCCCCACTTT. Protein sequence: CASSYAENSPPHF.

This rearrangement joins TRBV7-6 to TRBJ1-5; D may be TRBD1 (6 bases). In germline, CDR1 is SGHVS, CDR2 FNYEAQ. The CDR3 runs to 15 residues. V was shortened by 2 bases and J by 6 bases, with 14 bases between the two germline ends. The DNA of the CDR3 is TGTGCCAGCAGCTTATCCGGGGGCTCCGGTCAGCCCCAGCATTTT. Encoded protein: CASSLSGGSGQPQHF. The full variable domain, with the rest looked up from reference TRBV7-6 and TRBJ1-5, is GAGVSQSPRYKVTKRGQDVALRCDPISGHVSLYWYRQALGQGPEFLTYFNYEAQQDKSGLPNDRFSAERPEGSISTLTIQRTEQRDSAMYRCASSLSGGSGQPQHFGDGTRLSIL.

The V call is TRBV20-1, the J call TRBJ2-1, with 11 positions matching TRBD2. Germline CDR1 reads DFQATT; CDR2 reads SNEGSKA (reference sequence). The CDR3 has 15 residues. V lost 0 bases, J lost 4 bases, and 2 bases stayed unmatched. This CDR3 reads CSARDSGGVYNEQFF. For the CDR3, the DNA is TGCAGTGCTAGAGATAGCGGGGGGGTATACAATGAGCAGTTCTTC.

Points on this clonotype: One junction end does not reproduce the germline sequence, and a read error may be involved. The chain joins TRBV27 to TRBJ1-2; TRBD1 might be the D (6 bases). The CDR3 runs to 15 residues. Germline V lookup: CDR1 MNHEY, CDR2 SMNVEV (reference sequence). The CDR3 coding sequence is TGTGCCCGCAGTGAATTTTCAGGGGCAAGCTATGGCTACACCTTC. It yields the protein CARSEFSGASYGYTF.

The gene calls are TRBV24-1 and TRBJ2-3; D might be TRBD2 (8 bases). The CDR3 totals 15 residues. Germline V gene lookup returns CDR1 KGHDR and CDR2 SFDVKD. V lost 5 bases and J 8 bases, leaving 19 bases between the germline ends. For the CDR3, the DNA is TGTGCCACCAGTGCCGCTAGCGGGCCAGGGGGTACGCAGTATTTT. This translates into CATSAASGPGGTQYF.

This clonotype was picked up a small number of times. The chain links TRBV6-5 to TRBJ2-1; 7 nucleotides match TRBD2. CDR1 and CDR2 from the germline V gene are MNHEY and SVGAGI. The V gene end was trimmed by 2 bases and the J gene end by 5 bases; junction bases not matched to a gene: 9. There are 16 residues in the CDR3. The CDR3 region is CASSYSLAGANNEQFF. The CDR3 DNA sequence: TGTGCCAGCAGTTACAGTCTCGCGGGAGCCAACAATGAGCAGTTCTTC.

The chain uses TRBV20-1 and TRBJ2-5, with TRBD2 matching 8 bases. Germline assignment: CDR1 DFQATT and CDR2 SNEGSKA (reference sequence). J gave up 11 bases and V 1 base, and 12 bases lay outside the gene matches. The CDR3 consists of 14 residues. The CDR3 DNA reads TGCAGTGCTAGAGGGACTAGCCCCTACAATGAGCAGTACTTC. Its translation is CSARGTSPYNEQYF.

The chain uses TRBV7-9 and TRBJ2-7; D is perhaps TRBD2 (5 bases). Germline-derived CDR1 and CDR2 are SEHNR and FQNEAQ (reference sequence). V dropped 6 bases and J dropped 1 base, with 13 bases sitting between them. The CDR3 is made up of 14 amino acids. This chain's CDR3 is CASSKTRESYEQYF. CDR3 in DNA: TGTGCCAGCAGTAAGACACGGGAATCCTACGAGCAGTACTTC. Based on the CDR3 plus reference TRBV7-9 and TRBJ2-7, the full variable domain is DTGVSQNPRHKITKRGQNVTFRCDPISEHNRLYWYRQTLGQGPEFLTYFQNEAQLEKSRLLSDRFSAERPKGSFSTLEIQRTEQGDSAMYLCASSKTRESYEQYFGPGTRLTVT.

This chain links TRBV10-3 with TRBJ1-1; possibly TRBD1 for D (5 bases). The CDR3 spans 11 residues. Germline V gene lookup returns CDR1 ENHRY and CDR2 SYGVKD. Trimming removed 3 bases from V and 11 bases from J, with 10 bases in between. DNA of the CDR3: TGTGCCATCAGTGATCGGGGGACGGCTTTCTTT. Translating it yields CAISDRGTAFF.

This clonotype was observed a handful of times. The chain recombines TRBV7-9 with TRBJ1-6, with TRBD1 as a possible D gene (6 bases). Germline V gene lookup returns CDR1 SEHNR and CDR2 FQNEAQ (reference sequence). The CDR3 runs to 14 residues. V was clipped by 5 bases and J by 10 bases, with 15 bases between them. CDR3 amino acids: CASSTRGGTSPLHF. The DNA of the CDR3 is TGTGCCAGCAGCACGAGAGGGGGGACCTCACCCCTCCACTTT.

This chain joins TRBV27 and TRBJ2-3; 10 bases line up with TRBD2. Germline-derived CDR1 and CDR2 are MNHEY and SMNVEV (reference sequence). J gave up 3 bases and V 1 base, and 10 bases lay outside the gene matches. The CDR3 loop spans 18 amino acids. The chain's CDR3 is CASSLWASGSRGTDTQYF. CDR3 nucleotides: TGTGCCAGCAGTTTATGGGCTAGCGGGAGCCGTGGTACAGATACGCAGTATTTT.

The chain employs TRBV20-1 and TRBJ2-3; TRBD1 matches 8 bases. V was clipped by 5 bases and J by 6 bases; unmatched bases: 4. The CDR3 contains 12 residues. Germline V gives CDR1 DFQATT, CDR2 SNEGSKA (reference sequence). The CDR3 is CSAPTGADTQYF. In DNA form, the CDR3 reads TGCAGTGCTCCGACAGGGGCGGATACGCAGTATTTT.